This entry concerns a single TCR beta chain. Its antigen is as yet unknown. The data are from a study of post-analysis software for immune sequencing data. Study results and caveats: TRBV5-6, TRBV5-1 and TRBV20-1 belonged to a set of a few TRBV segments that were more frequent in patients than controls. Clustering by F measure revealed strong co-clustering among samples prepared together in one batch.

Built from TCR beta cDNA, the libraries had unique molecular identifiers in them. Around 500,000 cDNA molecules were obtained from about 0.98 to 11 million T cells. TCRdb reanalysed the PCR reads using MiXCR and keeps one entry per CDR3 protein. The sample includes roughly 800,000 distinct CDR3 sequences, approximately 53% of them seen just once. The CDR3 has 16 amino acids. The germline CDR1 and CDR2 sequences are SGHRS and YFSETQ. V lost 0 bases and J 7 bases, leaving 20 bases between the germline ends. The sample was blood. The sequence was collected from a girl between 5 and 17 years old with multiple sclerosis. This chain connects TRBV5-1 to TRBJ2-7; the D gene is possibly TRBD1 (5 bases). The CDR3, as DNA: TGCGCCAGCAGCTTGGAGGGCGGTGCAGGGAACAGGGAGCAGTACTTC. Protein product: CASSLEGGAGNREQYF.